The 2 T cell receptor beta chains below all came from one sample that was sequenced in a study of blood T cell repertoires in COVID-19. The protocol was immunoSEQ multiplex PCR, while the TCRdb copy is restricted to in-frame clones and leaves out a portion. The table lists tens of thousands of clones, around 86% of them singletons. The specimen was peripheral blood. The receptors derive from a woman of 80 years or more with acute or convalescent COVID-19.

This clone was counted a few times. The genes are TRBV6-5 and TRBJ2-3; 8 bases fit TRBD2. Germline V lookup: CDR1 MNHEY, CDR2 SVGAGI. V lost 8 bases to trimming and J lost 6 bases; unmatched junction nucleotides: 7. The CDR3 contains 13 residues. The CDR3 DNA reads TGTGCCAGCGCCGCGGGGGGTGTCGATACGCAGTATTTT. Translated, it gives CASAAGGVDTQYF.

This sequence joins TRBV28 and TRBJ2-3; TRBD1 matches at 9 bases. J lost 2 bases, V lost 3 bases, and 6 bases had no gene match. This CDR3 has 16 amino acids. CDR1 and CDR2 from the germline V gene are MDHEN and SYDVKM. For the CDR3, the DNA is TGTGCCAGCAGTTTGACCGGGACAGGGACCACAGATACGCAGTATTTT. Protein: CASSLTGTGTTDTQYF.